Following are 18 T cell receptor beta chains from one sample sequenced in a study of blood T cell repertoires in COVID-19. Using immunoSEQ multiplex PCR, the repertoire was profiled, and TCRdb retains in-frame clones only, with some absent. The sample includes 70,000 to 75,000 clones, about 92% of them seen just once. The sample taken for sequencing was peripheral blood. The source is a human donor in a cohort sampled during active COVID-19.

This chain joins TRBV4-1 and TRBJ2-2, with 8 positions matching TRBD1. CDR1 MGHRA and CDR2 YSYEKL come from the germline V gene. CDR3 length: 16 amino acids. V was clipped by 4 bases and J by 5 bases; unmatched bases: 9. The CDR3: CASSLSSRGHTGELFF. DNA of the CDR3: TGCGCCAGCAGCCTCTCGAGCAGGGGGCATACCGGGGAGCTGTTTTTT.

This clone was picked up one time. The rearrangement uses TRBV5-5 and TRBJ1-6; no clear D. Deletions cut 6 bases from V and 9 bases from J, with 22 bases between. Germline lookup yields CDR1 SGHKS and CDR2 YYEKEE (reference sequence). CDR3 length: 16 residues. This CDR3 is CASTPITGNWGSPLHF. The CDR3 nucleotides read TGTGCCAGCACCCCCATTACGGGGAATTGGGGTTCACCCCTCCACTTT.

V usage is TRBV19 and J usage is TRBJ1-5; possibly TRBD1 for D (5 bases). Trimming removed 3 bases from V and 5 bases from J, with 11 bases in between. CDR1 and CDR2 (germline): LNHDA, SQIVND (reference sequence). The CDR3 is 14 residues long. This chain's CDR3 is CASSIFGGDQPQHF. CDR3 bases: TGTGCCAGTAGTATCTTCGGGGGGGATCAGCCCCAGCATTTT.

The CDR3 here is CASSLDLSTDTQYF. The DNA of the CDR3 is TGTGCCAGCAGCTTAGATCTAAGCACAGATACGCAGTATTTT. This rearrangement joins TRBV11-2 to TRBJ2-3; D is unresolved. The V gene's germline CDR1 is SGHAT and CDR2 FQNNGV. The V and J ends lost 0 bases and 0 bases respectively, with 4 bases between them. The length of the CDR3 is 14 residues.

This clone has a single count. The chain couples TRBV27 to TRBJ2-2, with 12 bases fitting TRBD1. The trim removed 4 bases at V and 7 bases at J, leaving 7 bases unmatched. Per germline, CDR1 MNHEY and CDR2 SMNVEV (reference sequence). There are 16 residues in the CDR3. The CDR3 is CASSWGQGARDGELFF. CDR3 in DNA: TGTGCCAGCAGTTGGGGACAGGGGGCGCGGGACGGGGAGCTGTTTTTT.

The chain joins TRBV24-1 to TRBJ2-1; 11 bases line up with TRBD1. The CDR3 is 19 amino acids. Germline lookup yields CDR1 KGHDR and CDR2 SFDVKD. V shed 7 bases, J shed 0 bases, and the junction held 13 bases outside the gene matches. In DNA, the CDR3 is TGTGCCACCAGCGGACAGGGGGCTAAGTCGTTTAACTCCTACAATGAGCAGTTCTTC. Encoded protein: CATSGQGAKSFNSYNEQFF.

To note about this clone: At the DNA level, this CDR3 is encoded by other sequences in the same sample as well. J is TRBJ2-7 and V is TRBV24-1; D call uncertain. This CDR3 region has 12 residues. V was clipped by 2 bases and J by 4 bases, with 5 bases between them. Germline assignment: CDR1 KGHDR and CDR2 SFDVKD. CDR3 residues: CATSDSSYEQYF. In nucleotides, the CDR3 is TGTGCCACCAGTGATTCCAGTTACGAGCAGTACTTC.

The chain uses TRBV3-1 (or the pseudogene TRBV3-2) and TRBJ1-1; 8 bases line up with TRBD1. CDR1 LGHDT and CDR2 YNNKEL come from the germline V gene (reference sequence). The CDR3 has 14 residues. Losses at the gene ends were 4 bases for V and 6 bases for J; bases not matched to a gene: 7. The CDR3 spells CASSLIDRGPEAFF. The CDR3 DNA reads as TGTGCCAGCAGCCTTATCGACAGGGGCCCTGAAGCTTTCTTT.

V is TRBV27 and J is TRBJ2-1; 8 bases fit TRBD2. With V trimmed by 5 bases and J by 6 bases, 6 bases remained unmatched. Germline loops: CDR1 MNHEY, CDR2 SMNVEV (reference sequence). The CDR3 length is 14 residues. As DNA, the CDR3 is TGTGCCAGCAGTCCGGGACTAGTAGGCAATGAGCAGTTCTTC. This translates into CASSPGLVGNEQFF.

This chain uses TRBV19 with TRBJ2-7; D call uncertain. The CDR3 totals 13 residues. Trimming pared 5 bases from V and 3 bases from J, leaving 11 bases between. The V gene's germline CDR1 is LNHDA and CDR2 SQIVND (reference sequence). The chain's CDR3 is CASSAAIDYEQYF. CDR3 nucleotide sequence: TGTGCCAGTAGTGCGGCGATCGACTACGAGCAGTACTTC.

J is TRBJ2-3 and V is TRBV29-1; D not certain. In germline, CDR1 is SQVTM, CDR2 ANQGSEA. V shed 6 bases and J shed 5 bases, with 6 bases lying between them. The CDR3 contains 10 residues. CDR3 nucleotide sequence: TGCAGCGTGAAACTAGATACGCAGTATTTT. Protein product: CSVKLDTQYF.

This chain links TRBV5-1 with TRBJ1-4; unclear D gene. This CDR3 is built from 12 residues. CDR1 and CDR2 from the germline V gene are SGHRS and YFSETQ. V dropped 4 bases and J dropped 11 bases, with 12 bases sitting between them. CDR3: CASSRLPGKLFF. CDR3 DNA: TGCGCCAGCAGCCGACTCCCGGGGAAACTGTTTTTT.

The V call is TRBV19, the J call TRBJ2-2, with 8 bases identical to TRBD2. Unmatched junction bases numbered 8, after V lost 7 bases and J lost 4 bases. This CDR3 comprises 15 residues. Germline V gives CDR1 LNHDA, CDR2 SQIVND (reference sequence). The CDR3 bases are TGTGCCAGTACCCCCGGGGGGGGCACCACCGGGGAGCTGTTTTTT. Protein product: CASTPGGGTTGELFF.

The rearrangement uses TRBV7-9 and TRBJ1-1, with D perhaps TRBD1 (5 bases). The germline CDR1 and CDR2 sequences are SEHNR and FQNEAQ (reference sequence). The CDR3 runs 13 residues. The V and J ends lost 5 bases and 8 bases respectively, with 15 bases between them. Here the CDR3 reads CASSQAKEGEAFF. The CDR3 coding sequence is TGTGCCAGCAGCCAAGCGAAGGAGGGGGAAGCTTTCTTT.

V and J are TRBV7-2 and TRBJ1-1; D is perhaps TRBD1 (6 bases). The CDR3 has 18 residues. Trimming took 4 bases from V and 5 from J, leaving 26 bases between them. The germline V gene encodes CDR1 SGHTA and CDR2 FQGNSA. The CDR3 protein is CASSSKTGTRGLGTEAFF. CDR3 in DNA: TGTGCCAGCAGCTCGAAAACCGGGACACGGGGCCTTGGGACTGAAGCTTTCTTT.

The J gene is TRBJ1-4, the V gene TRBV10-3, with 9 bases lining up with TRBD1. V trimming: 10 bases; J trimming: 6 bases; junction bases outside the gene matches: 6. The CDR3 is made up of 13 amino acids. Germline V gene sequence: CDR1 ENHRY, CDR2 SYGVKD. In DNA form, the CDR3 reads TGTGCCACAGGCCGGGACAGGGATGAAAAACTGTTTTTT. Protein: CATGRDRDEKLFF.

The CDR3 sequence is CASGRVDEQFF. CDR3 DNA: TGTGCCAGCGGGAGAGTGGATGAGCAGTTCTTC. The chain combines TRBV6-5 with TRBJ2-1, with D tentatively TRBD2 (5 bases). The germline CDR1 and CDR2 sequences are MNHEY and SVGAGI. Trimming shortened V by 8 bases and J by 8 bases, and 10 bases separated the two germline ends. The CDR3 consists of 11 residues.

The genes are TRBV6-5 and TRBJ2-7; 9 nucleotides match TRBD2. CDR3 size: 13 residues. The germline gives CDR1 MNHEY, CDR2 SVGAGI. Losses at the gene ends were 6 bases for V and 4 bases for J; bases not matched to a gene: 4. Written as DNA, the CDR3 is TGTGCCAGCAGGGCTAGCGGGGAGTACGAGCAGTACTTC. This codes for CASRASGEYEQYF.